Presented here are 8 T cell receptor beta chains from one specimen sequenced in a study of OX40 agonist ivuxolimab in advanced cancers. Using immunoSEQ multiplex PCR, the repertoire was profiled, and TCRdb retains in-frame clones only, with some absent. The data hold more than 60,000 clones, with 94% observed a single time. Sample: CD4+ or CD8+ T cells sorted from blood, taken in a trial of the OX40 agonist ivuxolimab. Receptor source: an adult with an advanced solid tumor such as melanoma, head and neck, liver or kidney cancer.

The chain links TRBV19 to TRBJ1-5; TRBD1 aligns across 7 bases. V shed 1 base, J shed 4 bases, and the junction held 1 base outside the gene matches. The V gene's germline CDR1 is LNHDA and CDR2 SQIVND (reference sequence). The CDR3 spans 14 residues. The CDR3 region has the DNA TGTGCCAGTAGTATAGGCAGGGGGAATCAGCCCCAGCATTTT. Protein sequence: CASSIGRGNQPQHF.

This rearrangement joins TRBV27 to TRBJ1-5; D perhaps matches TRBD1 (5 bases). Germline V CDR1 and CDR2: MNHEY, SMNVEV (reference sequence). CDR3 length: 15 amino acids. The V end was cut by 6 bases, the J end by 0 bases, with 12 bases between. In DNA form, the CDR3 reads TGTGCCAGCAGCCCCGGGACTTATAGCAATCAGCCCCAGCATTTT. It codes for CASSPGTYSNQPQHF.

This chain links TRBV6-5 with TRBJ1-2, with unresolved D. V lost 6 bases and J 2 bases, leaving 10 bases between the germline ends. Germline CDR1 reads MNHEY; CDR2 reads SVGAGI. This CDR3 spans 13 amino acids. The CDR3 spells CASSLTPNYGYTF. In nucleotides, the CDR3 is TGTGCCAGCAGCCTGACACCCAACTATGGCTACACCTTC.

J is TRBJ2-2 and V is TRBV11-2; D ambiguous. This CDR3 is 18 amino acids long. Germline CDR1 reads SGHAT; CDR2 reads FQNNGV. V lost 5 bases, J lost 0 bases, and 19 bases lay in between. CDR3 region: CASSPLAFQRSNTGELFF. The DNA of the CDR3 is TGTGCCAGCAGCCCACTCGCCTTCCAGCGCTCGAACACCGGGGAGCTGTTTTTT.

Only one count was recorded for this clone. The V and J genes are TRBV2 and TRBJ2-1; no clear D. The CDR3 spans 15 residues. The germline gives CDR1 SNHLY, CDR2 FYNNEI. Trimming left V 1 base short and J 4 bases short, with 11 bases between. CDR3 sequence: CASSEGVLEYNEQFF. The DNA of the CDR3 is TGTGCCAGCAGTGAAGGGGTTCTGGAATACAATGAGCAGTTCTTC.

This chain joins TRBV4-3 and TRBJ2-6; D is unclear. The CDR3 has 15 amino acids. Germline V gives CDR1 LGHNA, CDR2 YSLEER. V dropped 4 bases and J dropped 0 bases, with 7 bases sitting between them. CDR3 nucleotides: TGCGCCAGCAGCCCTTTGAACTCTGGGGCCAACGTCCTGACTTTC. Residues: CASSPLNSGANVLTF.

The V and J genes are TRBV5-4 and TRBJ2-7; D remains ambiguous. The CDR3 runs 16 residues. The germline CDR1 and CDR2 sequences are SGHNT and YYREEE (reference sequence). Deletions cut 0 bases from V and 2 bases from J, with 15 bases between. The CDR3: CASSLGPSGGPYEQYF. The CDR3 nucleotides read TGTGCCAGCAGCTTGGGCCCCTCCGGCGGCCCCTACGAGCAGTACTTC. Based on the CDR3 plus reference TRBV5-4 and TRBJ2-7, the full variable domain is ETGVTQSPTHLIKTRGQQVTLRCSSQSGHNTVSWYQQALGQGPQFIFQYYREEENGRGNFPPRFSGLQFPNYSSELNVNALELDDSALYLCASSLGPSGGPYEQYFGPGTRLTVT.

The rearrangement links TRBV28 to TRBJ1-5; 9 positions match TRBD1. The CDR3 is 16 residues long. Germline V lookup: CDR1 MDHEN, CDR2 SYDVKM. The J segment lost 5 bases and the V segment lost 2 bases, leaving 7 bases of the junction unmatched. DNA for the CDR3: TGTGCCAGCAGTTTAGGGTGGGACAGGGCCTATCAGCCCCAGCATTTT. Its protein is CASSLGWDRAYQPQHF.